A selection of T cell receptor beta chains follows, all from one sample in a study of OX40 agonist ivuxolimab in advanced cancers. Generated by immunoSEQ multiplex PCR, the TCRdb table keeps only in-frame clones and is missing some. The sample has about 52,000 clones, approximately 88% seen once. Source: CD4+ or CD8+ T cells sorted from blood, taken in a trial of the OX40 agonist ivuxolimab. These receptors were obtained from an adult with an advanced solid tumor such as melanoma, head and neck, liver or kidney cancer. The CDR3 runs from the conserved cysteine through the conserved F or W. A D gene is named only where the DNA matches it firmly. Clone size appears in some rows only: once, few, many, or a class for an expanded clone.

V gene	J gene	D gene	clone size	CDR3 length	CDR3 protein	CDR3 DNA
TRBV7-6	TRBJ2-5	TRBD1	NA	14	CASSRVGGEETQYF	TGTGCCAGCAGCCGCGTAGGGGGCGAAGAGACCCAGTACTTC
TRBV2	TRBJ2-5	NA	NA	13	CASTLQGRETQYF	TGTGCCAGCACCTTACAGGGACGGGAGACCCAGTACTTC
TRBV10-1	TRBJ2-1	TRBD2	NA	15	CASSEASGFHNEQFF	TGCGCCAGCAGTGAAGCTAGCGGGTTCCACAATGAGCAGTTCTTC
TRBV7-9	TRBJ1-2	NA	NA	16	CASSLVDDRFSHGYTF	TGTGCCAGCAGCTTAGTGGACGACAGGTTTTCCCATGGCTACACCTTC
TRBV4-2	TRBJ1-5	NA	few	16	CASSTDGPDSNQPQHF	TGTGCCAGCAGCACTGACGGGCCGGATAGCAATCAGCCCCAGCATTTT
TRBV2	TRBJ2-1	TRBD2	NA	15	CASSWGLAELNEQFF	TGTGCCAGCAGTTGGGGACTAGCGGAGCTCAATGAGCAGTTCTTC
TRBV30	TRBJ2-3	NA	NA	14	CAWGPGTSTDTQYF	TGTGCCTGGGGGCCGGGGACTAGCACAGATACGCAGTATTTT
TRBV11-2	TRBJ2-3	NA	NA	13	CASSFGITDTQYF	TGTGCCAGCAGCTTCGGGATCACAGATACGCAGTATTTT
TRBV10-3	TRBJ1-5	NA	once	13	CATTVDTNQPQHF	TGTGCCACCACGGTGGACACCAATCAGCCCCAGCATTTT
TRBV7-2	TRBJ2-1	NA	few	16	CASSLVAGPGRNEQFF	TGTGCCAGCAGCTTAGTGGCAGGACCGGGTCGCAATGAGCAGTTCTTC
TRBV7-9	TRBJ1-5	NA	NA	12	CASSRDDQPQHF	TGTGCCAGCAGCCGGGATGATCAGCCCCAGCATTTT
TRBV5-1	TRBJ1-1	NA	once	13	CASSVDRNTEAFF	TGCGCCAGCAGCGTGGACAGAAACACTGAAGCTTTCTTT
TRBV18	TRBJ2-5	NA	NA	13	CASSPQDQETQYF	TGTGCCAGCTCACCACAGGACCAAGAGACCCAGTACTTC
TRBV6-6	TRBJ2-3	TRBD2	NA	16	CASKLGGTSDTDTQYF	TGTGCCAGCAAGTTAGGGGGGACTAGCGACACAGATACGCAGTATTTT
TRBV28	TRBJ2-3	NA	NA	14	CASSFSSPADTQYF	TGTGCCAGCAGTTTCTCAAGCCCCGCAGATACGCAGTATTTT
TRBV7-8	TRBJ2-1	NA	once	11	CASSRGDEQFF	TGTGCCAGCAGCCGCGGGGATGAGCAGTTCTTC
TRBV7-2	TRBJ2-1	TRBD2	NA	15	CASSPRLAVNNEQFF	TGTGCCAGCAGCCCCCGACTAGCGGTAAACAATGAGCAGTTCTTC
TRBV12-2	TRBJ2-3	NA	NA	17	CANPLRKNRVSTDTQYF	TGTGCAAATCCGCTTCGGAAAAACAGGGTCAGCACAGATACGCAGTATTTT
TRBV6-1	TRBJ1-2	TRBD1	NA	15	CASSGRQGTNYGYTF	TGTGCCAGCAGTGGACGACAGGGGACTAACTATGGCTACACCTTC
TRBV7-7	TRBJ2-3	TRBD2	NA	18	CASSPGLAGGPGTDTQYF	TGTGCCAGCAGCCCGGGACTAGCGGGGGGGCCTGGCACAGATACGCAGTATTTT
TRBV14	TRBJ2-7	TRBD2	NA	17	CASSQGPQREFPYEQYF	TGTGCCAGCAGCCAAGGCCCCCAGCGGGAATTCCCCTACGAGCAGTACTTC
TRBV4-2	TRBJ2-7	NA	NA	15	CASSQEGLGIVEQYF	TGTGCCAGCAGCCAAGAAGGGCTAGGAATTGTCGAGCAGTACTTC
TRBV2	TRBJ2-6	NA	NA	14	CASRDSSGANVLTF	TGTGCCAGCAGGGACAGCTCTGGGGCCAACGTCCTGACTTTC
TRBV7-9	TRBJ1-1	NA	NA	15	CASTYPNRGVTEAFF	TGTGCCAGCACCTACCCAAACCGGGGAGTCACTGAAGCTTTCTTT
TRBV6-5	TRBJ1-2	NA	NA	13	CASSEGGEGGYTF	TGTGCCAGCAGTGAAGGCGGGGAAGGGGGCTACACCTTC
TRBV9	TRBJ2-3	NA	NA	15	CASSVAIARTDTQYF	TGTGCCAGCAGCGTAGCTATAGCACGCACAGATACGCAGTATTTT
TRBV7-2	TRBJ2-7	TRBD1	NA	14	CASSSRQGSYEQYF	TGTGCCAGCAGCTCCCGACAGGGATCCTACGAGCAGTACTTC
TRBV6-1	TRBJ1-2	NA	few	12	CASSDAGPGYTF	TGTGCCAGCAGTGACGCCGGACCTGGCTACACCTTC
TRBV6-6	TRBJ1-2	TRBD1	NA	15	CASSDRQGGNYGYTF	TGTGCCAGCAGCGACCGACAGGGGGGTAACTATGGCTACACCTTC
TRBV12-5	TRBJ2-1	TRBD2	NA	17	CASGPRTSGGAYNEQFF	TGTGCTAGTGGTCCTCGGACTAGCGGGGGGGCATACAATGAGCAGTTCTTC
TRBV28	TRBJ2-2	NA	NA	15	CASSSILLNTGELFF	TGTGCCAGCAGTTCTATCCTTCTGAACACCGGGGAGCTGTTTTTT
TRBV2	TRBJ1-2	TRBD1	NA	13	CASTIQGAYGYTF	TGTGCCAGCACTATTCAGGGGGCCTATGGCTACACCTTC
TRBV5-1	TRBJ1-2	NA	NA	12	CASSLGPGGYTF	TGCGCCAGCAGCTTAGGGCCGGGCGGCTACACCTTC
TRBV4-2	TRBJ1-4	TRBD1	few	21	CASSQDPYRGQEGTTNEKLFF	TGTGCCAGCAGCCAAGATCCCTATCGGGGACAGGAAGGGACAACTAATGAAAAACTGTTTTTT
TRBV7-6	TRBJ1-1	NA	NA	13	CASSRQLNTEAFF	TGTGCCAGCAGCCGGCAGTTGAACACTGAAGCTTTCTTT
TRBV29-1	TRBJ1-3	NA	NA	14	CSVDKGSSGNTIYF	TGCAGCGTCGATAAAGGGAGCTCTGGAAACACCATATATTTT
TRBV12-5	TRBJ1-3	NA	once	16	CASGLVGALGSHTIYF	TGTGCTAGTGGTTTAGTGGGGGCACTGGGGTCTCACACCATATATTTT
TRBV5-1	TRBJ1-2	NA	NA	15	CASSSLGGGSYGYTF	TGCGCCAGCAGCTCCCTGGGTGGGGGTTCCTATGGCTACACCTTC
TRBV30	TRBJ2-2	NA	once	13	CAWSLQGLGALFF	TGTGCCTGGAGCCTACAGGGCTTAGGGGCGCTGTTTTTT
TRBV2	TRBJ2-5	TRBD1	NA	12	CASSGTGETQYF	TGTGCCAGCAGTGGGACAGGAGAGACCCAGTACTTC
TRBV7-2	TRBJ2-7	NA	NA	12	CASSLDWDEQYF	TGTGCCAGCAGCTTAGATTGGGACGAGCAGTACTTC
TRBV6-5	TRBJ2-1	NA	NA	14	CASSTPLKGNEQFF	TGTGCCAGCAGTACACCTCTCAAGGGCAATGAGCAGTTCTTC
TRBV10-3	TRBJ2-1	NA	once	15	CAISEDLGSNNEQFF	TGTGCCATCAGTGAGGATTTGGGGTCGAACAATGAGCAGTTCTTC
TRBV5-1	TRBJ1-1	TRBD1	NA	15	CASSSGTAMNTEAFF	TGCGCCAGCAGCTCCGGGACAGCGATGAACACTGAAGCTTTCTTT
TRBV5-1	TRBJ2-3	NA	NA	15	CASSLEGQGKDTQYF	TGCGCCAGCAGCTTGGAAGGGCAGGGAAAAGATACGCAGTATTTT
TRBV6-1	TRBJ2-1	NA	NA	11	CASSESIFQFF	TGTGCCAGCAGTGAATCGATTTTTCAGTTCTTC
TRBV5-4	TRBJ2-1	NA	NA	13	CASSRDSSSEQFF	TGTGCCAGCAGCCGTGACTCCTCATCCGAGCAGTTCTTC
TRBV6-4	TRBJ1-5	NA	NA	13	CASSEGSGQPQHF	TGTGCCAGCAGTGAGGGCAGTGGACAGCCCCAGCATTTT
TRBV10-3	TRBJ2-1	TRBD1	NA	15	CAISGDRGAYNEQFF	TGTGCCATCAGTGGAGACAGGGGCGCCTACAATGAGCAGTTCTTC
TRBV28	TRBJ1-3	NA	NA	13	CASRKGSGNTIYF	TGTGCCAGCAGGAAGGGCTCTGGAAACACCATATATTTT
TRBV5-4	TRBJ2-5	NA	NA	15	CASSPGGRSQETQYF	TGTGCCAGCAGCCCGGGTGGTAGGTCGCAAGAGACCCAGTACTTC
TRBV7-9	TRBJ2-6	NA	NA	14	CASSSFSGANVLTF	TGTGCCAGCAGCTCGTTCTCTGGGGCCAACGTCCTGACTTTC
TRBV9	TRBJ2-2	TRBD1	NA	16	CASSDRQGGNTGELFF	TGTGCCAGCAGCGACCGACAGGGGGGAAACACCGGGGAGCTGTTTTTT
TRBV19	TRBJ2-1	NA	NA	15	CASSIVVGGYNEQFF	TGTGCCAGTAGTATAGTTGTGGGAGGTTACAATGAGCAGTTCTTC
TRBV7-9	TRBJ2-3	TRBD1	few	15	CASSGDRDLADTQYF	TGTGCCAGCAGCGGGGACAGGGATTTGGCAGATACGCAGTATTTT
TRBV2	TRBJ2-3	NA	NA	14	CASSAVLSTDTQYF	TGTGCCAGCAGTGCAGTCTTAAGCACAGATACGCAGTATTTT
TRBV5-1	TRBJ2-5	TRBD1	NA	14	CASSLAVQGETQYF	TGCGCCAGCAGCTTGGCCGTACAGGGGGAGACCCAGTACTTC